The entry that follows covers one TCR beta chain sequence. Its cognate antigen is unknown. V lost 7 bases, J lost 4 bases, and 11 bases lay in between. This CDR3 is 13 amino acids long. This record comes from a study of T cell repertoires in cytomegalovirus infection. Study-level findings and limits: CMV carriers with the relevant HLA were identified by cumulative public TCR beta family frequency.

Each CDR3 protein is one row after TCRdb ran MiXCR on the reads. The sample has 750,000 to 950,000 distinct CDR3 sequences, 29% seen once. This material consisted of cultured CD8+ T cells from PBMCs, taken from culture after CMV antigen stimulation. The sequence derives from a human donor in good health (CMV status not recorded). Some clones in this sample may be carry-over from other donors' samples. This sequence joins TRBV12-3 or TRBV12-4 and TRBJ1-3; no firm D call. CDR3 protein: CASNGVEGNTIYF. The CDR3 coding sequence is TGTGCCAGCAATGGGGTGGAAGGAAACACCATATATTTT.